These 18 T cell receptor beta chains originate from one sample sequenced in a study of somatic mutations in cytotoxic T cells in rheumatoid arthritis. Method: immunoSEQ multiplex PCR; TCRdb's copy keeps in-frame clones and lacks some. This sample yields around 1,400 clones, of which more than 75% are seen a single time; approximately 15% belongs to the top ten. The specimen sequenced was CD8+ T cells sorted from blood. The receptors here all came from an adult with rheumatoid arthritis.

CDR3 in amino acids: CASSLAGFNSPLHF. The CDR3 DNA sequence: TGTGCCAGCAGCTTGGCAGGGTTTAATTCACCCCTCCACTTT. The chain couples TRBV5-6 to TRBJ1-6; D perhaps matches TRBD1 (5 bases). The V gene's germline CDR1 is SGHDT and CDR2 YYEEEE. CDR3 length: 14 residues. V gave up 0 bases and J gave up 6 bases, with 7 bases separating them.

This sequence joins TRBV27 and TRBJ1-2, with D possibly TRBD1 on 5 matching bases. In germline, CDR1 is MNHEY, CDR2 SMNVEV (reference sequence). Trimming removed 6 bases from V and 3 bases from J, with 11 bases in between. The CDR3 length is 13 residues. The CDR3 nucleotides are TGTGCCAGCAGGGGGGTAGCGGACTATGGCTACACCTTC. Translating gives CASRGVADYGYTF.

V is TRBV27 and J is TRBJ1-6; D may be TRBD1 (5 bases). The CDR3 is 14 amino acids. Germline V gives CDR1 MNHEY, CDR2 SMNVEV (reference sequence). The V end was cut by 3 bases, the J end by 9 bases, with 12 bases between. As DNA, the CDR3 is TGTGCCAGCAGTTTGCTGGGGGGAGGTTCACCCCTCCACTTT. Residues: CASSLLGGGSPLHF.

V usage is TRBV9 and J usage is TRBJ2-1; 12 bases match TRBD2. Trimming cost V 0 bases and J 7 bases; bases outside gene matches: 2. The germline CDR1 and CDR2 sequences are SGDLS and YYNGEE. The CDR3 covers 15 residues. The CDR3 sequence is CASSVGLAGGNEQFF. The CDR3 DNA reads TGTGCCAGCAGCGTAGGTCTAGCGGGAGGGAATGAGCAGTTCTTC.

The rearrangement links TRBV2 to TRBJ1-1; 9 nucleotides align to TRBD1. The CDR3 is 12 residues long. Germline trimming cut 9 bases from V and 12 bases from J; bases unmatched to any gene: 11. Germline values: CDR1 SNHLY, CDR2 FYNNEI. The CDR3: CASSEGTGFTFF. For the CDR3, the DNA is TGTGCCAGTTCGGAGGGGACAGGGTTCACTTTCTTT. Full variable domain (rest looked up from reference TRBV2 and TRBJ1-1): EPEVTQTPSHQVTQMGQEVILRCVPISNHLYFYWYRQILGQKVEFLVSFYNNEISEKSEIFDDQFSVERPDGSNFTLKIRSTKLEDSAMYFCASSEGTGFTFFGQGTRLTVV.

This clone was recorded a few times. CDR3 in DNA: TGTGCCAGCAGCTTATACGTAAGAGATACGCAGTATTTT. Its protein product is CASSLYVRDTQYF. The chain links TRBV7-3 to TRBJ2-3; D unresolved. Trimming took 2 bases from V and 5 from J, leaving 8 bases between them. CDR1 and CDR2 from the germline V gene are SGHTA and FQGTGA. CDR3 length: 13 amino acids.

The chain employs TRBV29-1 and TRBJ2-1, with D unresolved. This CDR3 contains 12 residues. CDR1 SQVTM and CDR2 ANQGSEA come from the germline V gene. V was clipped by 7 bases and J by 3 bases, with 10 bases between them. CDR3 coding DNA: TGCAGCGGAGTCGACAACTACAATGAGCAGTTCTTC. It yields the protein CSGVDNYNEQFF.

This clone was counted a few times. The chain joins TRBV11-2 to TRBJ2-7; D gene ambiguous. The CDR3 spans 13 residues. The germline V gene encodes CDR1 SGHAT and CDR2 FQNNGV. The V gene lost 4 bases and the J gene lost 2 bases, with 9 bases spanning the gap. The CDR3 DNA sequence: TGTGCCAGCAGCTGGGATAGAACCTACGAGCAGTACTTC. It yields the protein CASSWDRTYEQYF.

For this clone: The junction shows a germline mismatch at one end, possibly a read error. This rearrangement joins TRBV11-2 to TRBJ1-2; the D is unclear. In germline, CDR1 is SGHAT, CDR2 FQNNGV. This CDR3 has 15 residues. The CDR3 is CASSQDQPGNYGYTF. As DNA, the CDR3 is TGCGCCAGCAGCCAAGATCAGCCGGGGAACTATGGCTACACCTTC.

This clone was observed a few times. This rearrangement joins TRBV4-2 to TRBJ2-7; 7 positions match TRBD1. The V segment lost 0 bases and the J segment 5 bases; nucleotides outside the gene matches: 4. The CDR3 covers 14 residues. Germline CDR1 LGHNA, CDR2 YNFKEQ. CDR3 coding DNA: TGTGCCAGCAGCCAAGAAGACAGGGATGACGAGCAGTACTTC. The encoded protein is CASSQEDRDDEQYF.

The CDR3 DNA reads TGTGCCAGCGTATCCTCGGTTCGAACCAATCAGCCCCAGCATTTT. It encodes CASVSSVRTNQPQHF. The V and J genes are TRBV4-2 and TRBJ1-5; D is ambiguous. The CDR3 length is 15 residues. V lost 8 bases to trimming and J lost 3 bases, with 17 bases between them. CDR1 is LGHNA and CDR2 is YNFKEQ in the germline V gene.

In this sample, this clone turned up once. The gene calls are TRBV5-6 and TRBJ2-1; 8 bases map to TRBD2. CDR1 and CDR2 (germline): SGHDT, YYEEEE. With V trimmed by 0 bases and J by 3 bases, 2 bases remained unmatched. The length of the CDR3 is 15 residues. CDR3 DNA sequence: TGTGCCAGCAGCTTGGAACTAGCGGACTACAATGAGCAGTTCTTC. It encodes CASSLELADYNEQFF.

This clone ranks as large. V and J are TRBV11-2 and TRBJ2-7, with a possible D match to TRBD1 (8 bases). The CDR3 has 16 amino acids. The germline CDR1 and CDR2 sequences are SGHAT and FQNNGV. V lost 5 bases, J lost 4 bases, and 21 bases lay in between. CDR3 sequence reads: CASSLSTQGGVYEQYF. The CDR3 coding sequence is TGTGCCAGCAGCCTGTCCACACAGGGGGGGGTTTACGAGCAGTACTTC. Full variable domain (missing parts from reference TRBV11-2 and TRBJ2-7): EAGVAQSPRYKIIEKRQSVAFWCNPISGHATLYWYQQILGQGPKLLIQFQNNGVVDDSQLPKDRFSAERLKGVDSTLKIQPAKLEDSAVYLCASSLSTQGGVYEQYFGPGTRLTVT.

The V and J genes are TRBV5-6 and TRBJ1-5, with D uncertain. V was clipped by 0 bases and J by 5 bases, with 9 bases between them. CDR1 and CDR2 (germline): SGHDT, YYEEEE. The CDR3 sequence is 14 residues long. CDR3 protein: CASSLVGDYQPQHF. The CDR3 DNA reads as TGTGCCAGCAGCTTGGTGGGAGATTATCAGCCCCAGCATTTT.

The chain links TRBV19 to TRBJ2-5; TRBD1 might be the D (5 bases). This CDR3 spans 10 amino acids. CDR1 is LNHDA, CDR2 SQIVND, per germline (reference sequence). The DNA for the CDR3 is TGTAAAACAGGCGGAGAGACCCAGTACTTC. Translation gives CKTGGETQYF. The variable domain in full, completed from reference TRBV19 and TRBJ2-5, reads DGGITQSPKYLFRKEGQNVTLSCEQNLNHDAMYWYRQDPGQGLRLIYYSQIVNDFQKGDIAEGYSVSREKKESFPLTVTSAQKNPTAFYLCKTGGETQYFGPGTRLLVL.

For the CDR3, the DNA is TGCGCCAGCAGCTGGGACAGAAACTATGGCTACACCTTC. Its protein is CASSWDRNYGYTF. The V and J genes are TRBV5-1 and TRBJ1-2; TRBD1 aligns across 7 bases. Trimming took 3 bases from V and 2 from J; bases not matched to a gene: 1. The germline V gene has CDR1 SGHRS and CDR2 YFSETQ. The length of the CDR3 is 13 residues.

The chain links TRBV19 to TRBJ2-5; 8 bases line up with TRBD1. The J call is doubtful: the DNA matches TRBJ2-7 better. CDR3 size: 16 residues. CDR1 and CDR2 (germline): LNHDA, SQIVND (reference sequence). The CDR3 DNA sequence: TGTGCCAGTAGTATAGATGGACAGGGAGTAGGGTACGAGCAGTACTTC. Translated: CASSIDGQGVGYEQYF.

V is TRBV4-3 and J is TRBJ2-5; TRBD2 agrees at 9 bases. The J call is in doubt because the DNA end fits TRBJ2-7 better. Germline CDR1 reads LGHNA; CDR2 reads YSLEER. The CDR3 is made up of 17 amino acids. The CDR3 coding sequence is TGCGCCAGCAGCCAATATCTCCCGGGACTAGCAGACTACGAGCAGTACTTC. As protein: CASSQYLPGLADYEQYF.